The present TCR beta chain was sequenced within a study of T cell responses to AZD1222 COVID-19 vaccine. Overall study results and limits: Seropositive AZD1222 recipients at baseline numbered only 6 or 7. The study reported that nearly half of spike-specific TCRs target unmutated variant regions.

Sequencing used immunoSEQ multiplex PCR; TCRdb keeps in-frame clones, though not all of them. The sample records about 150,000 clones, more than 70% being singletons. Germline V gene data show CDR1 as DFQATT and CDR2 as SNEGSKA (reference sequence). Trimming stripped 0 bases from V and 8 bases from J, with 7 bases between. This CDR3 spans 11 amino acids. This clone occurred once. Its antigen is not identified. The rearrangement links TRBV20-1 to TRBJ1-2; D is unresolved. The sample here was peripheral blood, taken 28 days after the second AZD1222 dose. This receptor was obtained from an adult who received the AZD1222 COVID-19 vaccine. CDR3 region: CSARDSWGYTF. The CDR3 DNA is TGCAGTGCTAGAGACTCCTGGGGCTACACCTTC.